This TCR beta chain was recovered during a study of CD8+ T cells in alopecia areata. It was cDNA, reverse transcribed from extracted RNA, that served as the sequencing template. Clones were sequenced by immunoSEQ multiplex PCR, and TCRdb holds only the in-frame ones, with some missing. The repertoire holds roughly 250,000 clones, about three fifths seen once, with more than 0.85% in the top ten. This CDR3 is built from 14 residues. Germline values: CDR1 GTSNPN, CDR2 SVGIG (reference sequence). The V end was cut by 0 bases, the J end by 7 bases, with 12 bases between. Described treatment: oral pan-JAK inhibitor, 5-10 mg twice daily.

The chain is built from TRBV30 and TRBJ2-2; the D gene is possibly TRBD2 (6 bases). The clonotype comes from a human donor with alopecia areata. The sample here was CD4+ T cells sorted from blood, taken at approximately week 52, from a patient treated with tofacitinib. The CDR3 nucleotides are TGTGCCTGGAGTGTAAATCTAGCGATCGGGGAGCTGTTTTTT. As protein: CAWSVNLAIGELFF. Complete variable domain (other parts from reference TRBV30 and TRBJ2-2): SQTIHQWPATLVQPVGSPLSLECTVEGTSNPNLYWYRQAAGRGLQLLFYSVGIGQISSEVPQNLSASRPQDRQFILSSKKLLLSDSGFYLCAWSVNLAIGELFFGEGSRLTVL.